These T cell receptor beta chains were read from a single sample in a study of cytomegalovirus exposure and HLA in healthy donors. The table came from immunoSEQ multiplex PCR; TCRdb's copy has only in-frame clones and leaves some out. This sample yields around 190,000 clones, of which about 78% are seen a single time; 2.9% belongs to the top ten. The source material was PBMCs. All receptors come from a woman aged 30 to 39 in good health and CMV-seronegative. The CDR3 runs from the conserved cysteine through the conserved F or W.

>TRBV6-5
CASSYEGGIPRDTQYF
>TRBV27
CASSLVAGTGANVLTF
>TRBV19
CASSIYLAGVGNEQFF
>TRBV28
CASSDQGLAGAGELFF
>TRBV6-1
CASSHDQGPQETQYF
>TRBV4-2
CASSQEGGGGGWEQYF
>TRBV7-9
CASSFDRYTEKLFF
>TRBV9
CASSSLPSGNTIYF
>TRBV2
CASDEGARSNQPQHF
>TRBV9
CASGSGVRTDTQYF
>TRBV7-9
CSSGRFYNEQFF
>TRBV7-8
CASSPNRGMNTEAFF